Sequencing of this TCR beta chain was carried out in a study of blood T cell repertoires in COVID-19. Study-wide background: Samples taken during acute and convalescent COVID-19 were collected in the United States, Italy and Spain. PBMCs, B-cell-depleted T cells, or T cells were the source of the cDNA or gDNA that made up the material.

By sample share, this clone is medium-sized. This sample includes further DNA sequences coding for the same CDR3. Germline V CDR1 and CDR2: LGHNA, YSLEER. The V gene end was trimmed by 1 base and the J gene end by 0 bases; junction bases not matched to a gene: 9. The CDR3 covers 18 residues. Original analysis: Cell counts per sample came from amplifying reference gene primers. TCRdb's copy holds only in-frame clones and misses some; the assay was immunoSEQ multiplex PCR. Clone size and V and J calls were adopted from that table, with D and trimming inferred from the DNA. Of just under 45,000 clones in the sample, around 90% were seen once.

The chain couples TRBV4-3 to TRBJ2-3, with 8 bases that match TRBD2. Sequenced sample: peripheral blood. The source of this sequence is a woman of 80 years or more in a cohort sampled during active or convalescent COVID-19. The CDR3 region is CASSQGTSGSLSTDTQYF. CDR3 coding DNA: TGCGCCAGCAGCCAAGGTACTAGCGGATCCTTAAGCACAGATACGCAGTATTTT.